The rows below give T cell receptor beta chains drawn from one sample of a study of beta chain features in type 1 diabetes. This table comes from immunoSEQ multiplex PCR, and its TCRdb copy is limited to in-frame clones, with some not included. The sample contains about 180,000 clones, roughly 7.1% of which appear only once. Sequencing used central memory CD4+ T cells from blood. The receptor source for this set is a middle-aged woman with type 1 diabetes. The CDR3 runs from the conserved cysteine through the conserved F or W. A D gene is named only where the DNA matches it firmly. Clone size is given for some rows only: seen once, a few or many times, or a class if the clone is expanded.

size,V,D,J,CDR3,DNA
few,TRBV30,NA,TRBJ1-1,CAWSRRRDTEAFF,TGTGCCTGGAGCAGAAGGAGGGACACTGAAGCTTTCTTT
NA,TRBV7-2,NA,TRBJ2-1,CASSSYEQFF,TGTGCCAGCAGCTCCTACGAGCAGTTCTTC
few,TRBV9,TRBD1,TRBJ1-6,CASSVGDRSSPLHF,TGTGCCAGCAGCGTAGGGGACAGAAGTTCACCCCTCCACTTT
few,TRBV9,NA,TRBJ2-2,CASSVGGVNTGELFF,TGTGCCAGCAGCGTAGGGGGGGTGAACACCGGGGAGCTGTTTTTT
few,TRBV7-9,TRBD1,TRBJ2-2,CASAIGQGDTGELFF,TGTGCCAGCGCTATTGGACAGGGGGACACCGGGGAGCTGTTTTTT
NA,TRBV5-4,TRBD1,TRBJ1-2,CASSLIGSGTGRDGYTF,TGTGCCAGCAGCTTAATAGGCTCCGGGACAGGGAGGGATGGCTACACCTTC
NA,TRBV6-6,TRBD1,TRBJ1-2,CASSRTGGETNYGYTF,TGTGCCAGCAGTCGGACAGGGGGCGAGACTAACTATGGCTACACCTTC
NA,TRBV5-1,TRBD2,TRBJ2-1,CASSLFGRAGDEQFF,TGCGCCAGCAGCTTGTTCGGGAGGGCTGGCGATGAGCAGTTCTTC
few,TRBV18,NA,TRBJ2-6,CASSATGNLLSGANVLTF,TGTGCCAGCTCAGCCACAGGGAACTTACTCTCTGGGGCCAACGTCCTGACTTTC
few,TRBV25-1,NA,TRBJ2-3,CASSEFGATTDTQYF,TGTGCCAGCAGTGAATTTGGGGCCACGACAGATACGCAGTATTTT
NA,TRBV18,NA,TRBJ1-2,CASSPTDDYGYTF,TGTGCCAGCTCCCCGACAGATGACTATGGCTACACCTTC
NA,TRBV28,NA,TRBJ2-7,CASTSRYEQYF,TGTGCCAGCACGTCGCGGTACGAGCAGTACTTC
NA,TRBV7-3,TRBD1,TRBJ2-7,CASSPGQGAYEQYF,TGTGCCAGCAGCCCGGGACAGGGGGCCTACGAGCAGTACTTC
few,TRBV7-2,NA,TRBJ2-6,CASSLSGTGANVLTF,TGTGCCAGCAGCTTGTCAGGGACTGGGGCCAACGTCCTGACTTTC
few,TRBV28,NA,TRBJ1-1,CASSSPGNTEAFF,TGTGCCAGCTCGTCCCCCGGGAACACTGAAGCTTTCTTT
NA,TRBV9,TRBD2,TRBJ2-1,CASSVALADYNEQFF,TGTGCCAGCAGCGTAGCCCTAGCGGACTACAATGAGCAGTTCTTC
few,TRBV7-9,TRBD1,TRBJ1-1,CASSLTGSNTEAFF,TGTGCCAGCAGTTTGACAGGGTCGAACACTGAAGCTTTCTTT
NA,TRBV19,TRBD1,TRBJ2-2,CASSTTGGTGELFF,TGTGCCAGTAGTACCACAGGGGGCACCGGGGAGCTGTTTTTT
few,TRBV28,NA,TRBJ2-1,CASSFRGEQFF,TGTGCCAGCAGTTTTCGGGGGGAGCAGTTCTTC
few,TRBV7-6,TRBD1,TRBJ2-7,CASSSGTGTYEQYF,TGTGCCAGCAGCTCCGGGACAGGGACCTACGAGCAGTACTTC
few,TRBV19,NA,TRBJ2-6,CASSMRLSGANVLTF,TGTGCCAGTAGTATGCGGCTATCTGGGGCCAACGTCCTGACTTTC
NA,TRBV18,NA,TRBJ2-7,CASFPKKVGEDEQYF,TGTGCCAGCTTCCCGAAAAAAGTAGGGGAGGACGAGCAGTACTTC
few,TRBV4-2,TRBD2,TRBJ2-4,CASSQVAGGENIQYF,TGTGCCAGCAGCCAAGTAGCGGGAGGGGAAAACATTCAGTACTTC
many,TRBV10-3,TRBD1,TRBJ1-2,CAISAGQGFSYTF,TGTGCCATCAGTGCAGGACAGGGTTTTAGCTACACCTTC
NA,TRBV7-3,NA,TRBJ1-2,CASSLNSVLYGYTF,TGTGCCAGCAGCTTAAACTCGGTCCTCTATGGCTACACCTTC
few,TRBV9,NA,TRBJ1-1,CASSVAGATEAFF,TGTGCCAGCAGCGTAGCAGGGGCGACTGAAGCTTTCTTT
NA,TRBV28,TRBD1,TRBJ1-5,CASSYHTRDRGRAVNQPQHF,TGTGCCAGCAGCTACCATACTAGGGACAGGGGGCGCGCGGTCAATCAGCCCCAGCATTTT
NA,TRBV2,NA,TRBJ1-5,CASSDERNQPQHF,TGTGCCAGCAGTGATGAACGGAATCAGCCCCAGCATTTT
few,TRBV7-2,TRBD2,TRBJ2-1,CASSPRGLADPSYNEQFF,TGTGCCAGCAGCCCCCGGGGACTAGCGGACCCTTCCTACAATGAGCAGTTCTTC
NA,TRBV7-6,NA,TRBJ1-6,CASSQDRNSPLHF,TGTGCCAGCAGCCAGGACAGAAATTCACCCCTCCACTTT
few,TRBV9,NA,TRBJ1-3,CASSARAASGNTIYF,TGTGCCAGCAGCGCCCGAGCCGCCTCTGGAAACACCATATATTTT
many,TRBV29-1,TRBD2,TRBJ2-1,CSVDHTGTSGGRSSYNEQFF,TGCAGCGTTGACCATACCGGGACTAGCGGGGGGCGTAGCTCCTACAATGAGCAGTTCTTC
many,TRBV7-9,TRBD2,TRBJ2-1,CASSLGTAGDEQFF,TGTGCCAGCAGCTTAGGTACGGCGGGGGATGAGCAGTTCTTC
NA,TRBV29-1,NA,TRBJ1-1,CSVLHDAVSTEAFF,TGCAGCGTTCTTCACGATGCGGTGAGCACTGAAGCTTTCTTT
NA,TRBV5-6,TRBD2,TRBJ2-1,CASSPGLAGPYNEQFF,TGTGCCAGCAGCCCGGGACTAGCGGGACCGTACAATGAGCAGTTCTTC
few,TRBV6-5,NA,TRBJ2-1,CASSYSTQGDEQFF,TGTGCCAGCAGTTACTCAACCCAGGGCGATGAGCAGTTCTTC
NA,TRBV28,NA,TRBJ1-1,CASSLPGNTEAFF,TGTGCCAGCAGTTTACCGGGGAACACTGAAGCTTTCTTT
many,TRBV5-4,TRBD1,TRBJ2-4,CASSGKDRRTAGNIQYF,TGTGCCAGCAGCGGGAAGGACAGGAGAACGGCCGGGAACATTCAGTACTTC
NA,TRBV30,TRBD2,TRBJ2-5,CAWSSGLAGGPGETQYF,TGTGCCTGGAGTTCCGGACTAGCGGGAGGGCCGGGAGAGACCCAGTACTTC
NA,TRBV4-2,TRBD2,TRBJ2-1,CASSQAPSGTYNEQFF,TGTGCCAGCAGCCAAGCTCCTAGCGGGACTTACAATGAGCAGTTCTTC
NA,TRBV28,TRBD1,TRBJ1-6,CASSPRQGTYSPLHF,TGTGCCAGCAGTCCCCGACAGGGAACCTATTCACCCCTCCACTTT
few,TRBV15,NA,TRBJ1-1,CATSRDDREAFF,TGTGCCACCAGCAGAGATGACAGAGAAGCTTTCTTT
few,TRBV9,NA,TRBJ1-2,CASSFDGNYGYTF,TGTGCCAGCAGCTTCGACGGGAACTATGGCTACACCTTC
few,TRBV5-6,NA,TRBJ1-2,CASSLWESGYTF,TGTGCCAGCAGCTTGTGGGAGAGTGGCTACACCTTC
few,TRBV7-9,TRBD2,TRBJ2-3,CASSPGTSGITQYF,TGTGCCAGCAGCCCCGGGACTAGCGGGATTACGCAGTATTTT
NA,TRBV5-4,TRBD2,TRBJ2-3,CASSLGGTTDTQYF,TGTGCCAGCAGCCTCGGGGGGACCACAGATACGCAGTATTTT
NA,TRBV19,NA,TRBJ1-1,CASSILGQKMNTEAFF,TGTGCCAGTAGTATTTTGGGGCAGAAGATGAACACTGAAGCTTTCTTT
NA,TRBV2,NA,TRBJ1-1,CASSQGLVAFF,TGTGCCAGCAGCCAGGGATTAGTAGCTTTCTTT
few,TRBV15,NA,TRBJ2-7,CATSRDRATYEQYF,TGTGCCACCAGCAGAGACAGGGCCACCTACGAGCAGTACTTC
NA,TRBV20-1,NA,TRBJ1-1,CSAGTTEAFF,TGCAGTGCTGGCACCACTGAAGCTTTCTTT
few,TRBV2,TRBD1,TRBJ2-1,CASSIDRGGRRNEQFF,TGTGCCAGCAGCATTGACAGGGGAGGTCGTAGGAATGAGCAGTTCTTC
NA,TRBV11-1,NA,TRBJ1-1,CASSTDRNTEAFF,TGTGCCAGCAGTACCGACAGGAACACTGAAGCTTTCTTT
few,TRBV18,NA,TRBJ2-2,CASSPNSRQATGELFF,TGTGCCAGCTCACCAAATTCGAGACAGGCCACCGGGGAGCTGTTTTTT
few,TRBV28,NA,TRBJ1-5,CASIQSQSGQPQHF,TGTGCCAGCATTCAATCACAGTCAGGTCAGCCCCAGCATTTT
NA,TRBV7-2,NA,TRBJ1-6,CASSLGAGSPNSPLHF,TGTGCCAGCAGCTTAGGAGCGGGCAGCCCAAATTCACCCCTCCACTTT
few,TRBV7-2,TRBD2,TRBJ2-5,CASSPLAGPATQYF,TGTGCCAGCAGCCCTCTAGCGGGCCCCGCGACCCAGTACTTC
NA,TRBV5-1,NA,TRBJ1-1,CASSTAGPITEAFF,TGCGCCAGCAGCACCGCAGGCCCGATCACTGAAGCTTTCTTT
few,TRBV30,TRBD1,TRBJ1-4,CAWSLGQGANEKLFF,TGTGCCTGGAGCCTCGGACAGGGGGCGAATGAAAAACTGTTTTTT
few,TRBV6-5,NA,TRBJ1-4,CASSPRTAANEKLFF,TGTGCCAGCAGCCCTAGGACAGCCGCAAATGAAAAACTGTTTTTT